Listed below are T cell receptor beta chains from one sample, sequenced in a study of shared clonotypes between healthy human individuals. Some clones are missing from TCRdb's copy, which holds only in-frame ones; the method was immunoSEQ multiplex PCR. The table has under 600,000 clones, approximately 97% seen once. Sequencing was performed on naive CD4+ T cells sorted from blood. The origin of the receptors is a woman aged 25-40 years in good health. CDR3s leave out the opening cysteine and the closing phenylalanine or tryptophan. Each record gives: V gene, clone size, D gene, J gene, CDR3 protein. D genes are given only for firm matches. Size tells how often a clone was seen (once, few, many) or the class of an expanded clone, and some rows leave it out.

>TRBV7-8|.|TRBD1|TRBJ2-7
ASSLAEGRRIGTGFRYEQY
>TRBV6-5|.|TRBD1|TRBJ1-1
ASSFFEGANTEAF
>TRBV6-6|.|.|TRBJ1-3
ATSRGGTGNTIY
>TRBV13|.|TRBD1|TRBJ1-3
ASSRRTGFGGNTIY
>TRBV23-1|once|.|TRBJ2-7
ASSQSGSPSYEQY
>TRBV9|.|.|TRBJ2-2
ASSLGSGADTGELF
>TRBV30|few|.|TRBJ1-1
AWSNRVNTEAF
>TRBV2|.|.|TRBJ1-3
ATRQTSGNTIY
>TRBV5-5|.|.|TRBJ2-2
ATKARPNTGELF
>TRBV5-8|.|.|TRBJ1-1
ASKLPYTEAF
>TRBV6-5|.|TRBD1|TRBJ1-2
ASSQGTGYGYT
>TRBV11-2|.|.|TRBJ2-4
ASSLETADIQY
>TRBV6-4|.|TRBD1|TRBJ2-1
ASSDGTGGNEQF
>TRBV28|.|.|TRBJ1-5
ASSLSRGINQPQH
>TRBV30|.|.|TRBJ1-5
AWSPGRRNQPQH
>TRBV14|.|.|TRBJ2-7
ASSQRTVKY
>TRBV18|.|.|TRBJ2-7
ASSPRKRDPAEQY
>TRBV15|.|.|TRBJ1-3
ATSRKDRKLSGNTIY
>TRBV27|.|.|TRBJ2-1
ASILQRPPGEQF
>TRBV19|.|.|TRBJ1-1
ASSQVPNTEAF
>TRBV10-3|.|.|TRBJ1-3
AISDRGTGNTIY
>TRBV7-7|once|.|TRBJ1-1
ASSPIGGMNTEAF
>TRBV11-3|.|TRBD2|TRBJ2-7
ASSLVSRSGSTYEQY
>TRBV11-2|.|.|TRBJ2-1
ASSWSPGPSAV
>TRBV12-5|.|.|TRBJ2-5
ASGLFGGRGETQY
>TRBV28|.|TRBD2|TRBJ2-1
ASYSAGALNNEQF
>TRBV19|once|TRBD2|TRBJ2-1
ASRVSGSLVYEQF
>TRBV6-5|.|TRBD2|TRBJ2-7
ASRTGGRSAYEQY
>TRBV7-9|.|.|TRBJ2-3
ASSFLVARTQY
>TRBV19|.|.|TRBJ2-5
ASSIGREETQY
>TRBV19|.|.|TRBJ1-1
ASSLQGTEAF
>TRBV21-1|.|.|TRBJ2-7
ASSKSLAGEVGAYEQY
>TRBV7-9|.|.|TRBJ2-2
ASSLAVVHGELF
>TRBV28|.|TRBD1|TRBJ1-5
ASSLGDRAPPNQPQH
>TRBV7-9|.|.|TRBJ2-7
ASSLVSVASEQY
>TRBV6-5|.|TRBD2|TRBJ2-3
AIQAGAGDTQY
>TRBV9|.|TRBD2|TRBJ2-5
ASSATTGLEETQY